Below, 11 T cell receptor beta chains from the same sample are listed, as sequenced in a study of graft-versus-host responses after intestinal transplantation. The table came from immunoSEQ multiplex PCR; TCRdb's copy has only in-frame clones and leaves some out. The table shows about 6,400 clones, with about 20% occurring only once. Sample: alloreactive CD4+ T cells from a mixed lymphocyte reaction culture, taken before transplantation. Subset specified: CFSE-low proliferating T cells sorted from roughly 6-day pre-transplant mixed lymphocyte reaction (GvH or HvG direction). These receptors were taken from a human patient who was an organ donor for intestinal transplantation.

The CDR3 is CASSQQGRDTEAFF. CDR3 DNA: TGTGCCAGCAGCCAACAGGGGAGGGACACTGAAGCTTTCTTT. J is TRBJ1-1 and V is TRBV13; 7 bases are a match to TRBD1. This CDR3 spans 14 amino acids. Looked up from germline, CDR1 is PRHDT and CDR2 is FYEKMQ (reference sequence). With 5 bases clipped from V and 3 bases from J, the junction kept 6 bases outside the gene matches.

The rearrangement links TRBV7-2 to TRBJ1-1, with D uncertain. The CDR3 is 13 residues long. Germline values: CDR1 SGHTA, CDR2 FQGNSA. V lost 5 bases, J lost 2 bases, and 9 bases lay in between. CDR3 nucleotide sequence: TGTGCCAGCAGCGCGCGGACCAACACTGAAGCTTTCTTT. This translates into CASSARTNTEAFF. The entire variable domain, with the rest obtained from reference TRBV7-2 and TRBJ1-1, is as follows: GAGVSQSPSNKVTEKGKDVELRCDPISGHTALYWYRQSLGQGLEFLIYFQGNSAPDKSGLPSDRFSAERTGGSVSTLTIQRTQQEDSAVYLCASSARTNTEAFFGQGTRLTVV.

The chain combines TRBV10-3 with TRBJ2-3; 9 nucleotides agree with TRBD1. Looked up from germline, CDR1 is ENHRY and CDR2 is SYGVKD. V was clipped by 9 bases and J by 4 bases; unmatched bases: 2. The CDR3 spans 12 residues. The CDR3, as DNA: TGTGCCATAAGACAGGGGGCAGATACGCAGTATTTT. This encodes CAIRQGADTQYF.

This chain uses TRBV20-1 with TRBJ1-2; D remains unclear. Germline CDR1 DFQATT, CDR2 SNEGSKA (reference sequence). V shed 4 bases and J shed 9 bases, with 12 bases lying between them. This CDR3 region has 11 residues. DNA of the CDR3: TGCAGTGCTAATGTCCAAGACCGCTACACCTTC. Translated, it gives CSANVQDRYTF.

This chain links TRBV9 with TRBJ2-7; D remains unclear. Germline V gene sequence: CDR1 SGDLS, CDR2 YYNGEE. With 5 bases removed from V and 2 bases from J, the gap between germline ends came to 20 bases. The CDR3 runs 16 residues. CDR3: CASRDLPRTVTYEQYF. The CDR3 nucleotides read TGTGCCAGCAGAGACCTACCCCGGACGGTTACCTACGAGCAGTACTTC.

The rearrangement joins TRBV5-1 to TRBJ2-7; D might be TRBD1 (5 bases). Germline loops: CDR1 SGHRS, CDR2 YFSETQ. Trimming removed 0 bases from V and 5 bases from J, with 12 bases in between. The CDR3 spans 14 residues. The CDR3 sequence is CASSLAAGIHEQYF. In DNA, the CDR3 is TGCGCCAGCAGCTTGGCTGCAGGGATCCACGAGCAGTACTTC.

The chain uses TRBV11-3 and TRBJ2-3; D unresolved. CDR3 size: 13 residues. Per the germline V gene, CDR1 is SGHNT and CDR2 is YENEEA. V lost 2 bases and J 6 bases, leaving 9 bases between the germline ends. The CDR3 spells CASSLNYRDTQYF. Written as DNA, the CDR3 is TGTGCCAGCAGCTTAAATTATAGGGATACGCAGTATTTT.

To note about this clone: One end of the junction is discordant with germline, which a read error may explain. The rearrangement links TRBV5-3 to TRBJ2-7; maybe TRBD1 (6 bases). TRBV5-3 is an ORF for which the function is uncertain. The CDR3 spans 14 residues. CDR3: CASSFGSGAYEQYF. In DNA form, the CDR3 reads TGTGCCAGCAGCTTTGGGTCAGGGGCCTACGAGCAGTACTTC.

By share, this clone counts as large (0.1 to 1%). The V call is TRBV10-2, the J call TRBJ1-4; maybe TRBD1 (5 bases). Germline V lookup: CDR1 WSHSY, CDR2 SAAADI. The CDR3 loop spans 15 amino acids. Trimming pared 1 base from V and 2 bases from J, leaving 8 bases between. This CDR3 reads CASSEWGVTNEKLFF. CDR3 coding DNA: TGCGCCAGCAGTGAGTGGGGGGTCACTAATGAAAAACTGTTTTTT.

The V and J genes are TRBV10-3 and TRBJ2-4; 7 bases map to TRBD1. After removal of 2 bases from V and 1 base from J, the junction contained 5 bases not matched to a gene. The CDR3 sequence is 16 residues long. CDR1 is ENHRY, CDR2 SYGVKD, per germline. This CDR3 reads CAISERQGVAKNIQYF. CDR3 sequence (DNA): TGTGCCATCAGTGAGAGGCAGGGGGTGGCCAAAAACATTCAGTACTTC.

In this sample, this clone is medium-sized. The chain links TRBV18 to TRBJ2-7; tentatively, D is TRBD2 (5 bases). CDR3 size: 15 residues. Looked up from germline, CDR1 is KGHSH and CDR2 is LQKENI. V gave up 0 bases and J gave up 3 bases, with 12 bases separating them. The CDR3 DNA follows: TGTGCCAGCTCACCACCCAGTAGAGGGTACTACGAGCAGTACTTC. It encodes CASSPPSRGYYEQYF.